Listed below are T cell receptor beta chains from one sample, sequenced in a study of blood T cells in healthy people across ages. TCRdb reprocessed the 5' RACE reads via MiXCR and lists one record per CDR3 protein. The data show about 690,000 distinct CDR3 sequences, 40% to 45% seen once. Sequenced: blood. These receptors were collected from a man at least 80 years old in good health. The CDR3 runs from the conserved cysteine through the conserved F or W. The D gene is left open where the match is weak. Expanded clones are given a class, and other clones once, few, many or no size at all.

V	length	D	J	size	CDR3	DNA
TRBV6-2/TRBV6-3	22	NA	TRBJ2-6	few	CASSSPNWTEKSLSSGANVLTF	TGTGCCAGCAGTTCCCCCAACTGGACAGAGAAGAGCTTGAGCTCTGGGGCCAACGTCCTGACTTTC
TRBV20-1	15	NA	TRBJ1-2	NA	CSAQFSSFADYGYTF	TGCAGTGCTCAGTTTTCTTCTTTCGCCGACTATGGCTACACCTTC
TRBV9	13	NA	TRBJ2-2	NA	CASISSDTGELFF	TGTGCCAGCATCAGTTCGGACACCGGGGAGCTGTTTTTT
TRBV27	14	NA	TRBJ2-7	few	CASSEDTVGNEQYF	TGTGCCAGCAGTGAGGACACCGTGGGGAACGAGCAGTACTTC
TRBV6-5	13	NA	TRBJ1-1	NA	CASSFDPNTEAFF	TGTGCCAGCAGTTTCGATCCGAACACTGAAGCTTTCTTT
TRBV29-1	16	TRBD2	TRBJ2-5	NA	CSVGILGDYQKETQYF	TGCAGCGTTGGAATATTGGGGGACTATCAGAAAGAGACCCAGTACTTC
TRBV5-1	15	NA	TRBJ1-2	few	CASSLAPGLNYGYTF	TGCGCCAGCAGCTTGGCCCCGGGGCTCAACTATGGCTACACCTTC
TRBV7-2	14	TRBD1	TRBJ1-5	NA	CASSSPDRIRPQHF	TGTGCCAGCAGCTCACCGGACAGGATTCGGCCCCAGCATTTT
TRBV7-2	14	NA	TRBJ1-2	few	CASSLARVNYGYTF	TGTGCCAGCAGCTTAGCCAGGGTTAACTATGGCTACACCTTC
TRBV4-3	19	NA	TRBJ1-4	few	CASSQDKGGGAATNEKLFF	TGCGCCAGCAGCCAAGATAAGGGCGGGGGAGCCGCAACTAATGAAAAACTGTTTTTT
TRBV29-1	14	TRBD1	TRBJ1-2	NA	CSVDQGAKTYGYTF	TGCAGCGTTGATCAGGGGGCGAAAACCTATGGCTACACCTTC
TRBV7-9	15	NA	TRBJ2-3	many	CASSSREGRTDTQYF	TGTGCCAGCAGCTCCCGTGAAGGAAGGACAGATACGCAGTATTTT
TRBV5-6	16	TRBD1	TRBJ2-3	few	CASSPGTGRPTDTQYF	TGTGCCAGCAGCCCCGGGACAGGGAGGCCCACAGATACGCAGTATTTT
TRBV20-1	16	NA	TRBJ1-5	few	CSVSDPQRVIFQPQHF	TGCAGTGTTTCGGACCCACAAAGGGTGATTTTTCAGCCCCAGCATTTT
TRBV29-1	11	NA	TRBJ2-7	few	CSVEQGYEQYF	TGCAGCGTGGAACAGGGCTACGAGCAGTACTTC
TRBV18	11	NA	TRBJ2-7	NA	CASSPNAEQYF	TGTGCCAGCTCACCTAACGCCGAGCAGTACTTC
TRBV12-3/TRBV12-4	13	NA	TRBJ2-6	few	CASSPRTPSVLTF	TGTGCCAGCAGCCCCCGGACACCCAGCGTCCTGACTTTC
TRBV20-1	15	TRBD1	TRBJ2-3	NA	CSASRLTGGSDTQYF	TGCAGTGCTTCCCGTTTGACAGGGGGCTCAGATACGCAGTATTTT
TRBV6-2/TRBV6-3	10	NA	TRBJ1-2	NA	CASGRSGYTF	TGTGCCAGCGGCAGGTCTGGCTACACCTTC
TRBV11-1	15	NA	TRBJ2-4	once	CASSPKGLIKNIQYF	TGTGCCAGCAGCCCGAAGGGTCTTATCAAAAACATTCAGTACTTC
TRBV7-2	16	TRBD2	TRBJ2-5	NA	CASSLETSRWEETQYF	TGTGCCAGCAGCTTAGAGACTAGCAGGTGGGAGGAGACCCAGTACTTC
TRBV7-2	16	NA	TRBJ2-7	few	CASSLSGDPYTYEQYF	TGTGCCAGCAGCTTATCCGGGGACCCGTACACCTACGAGCAGTACTTC
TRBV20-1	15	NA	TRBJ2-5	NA	CSAKRDREYQETQYF	TGCAGTGCAAAGCGGGACAGAGAGTACCAAGAGACCCAGTACTTC
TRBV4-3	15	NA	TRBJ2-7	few	CASSQAGSEVWEQYF	TGCGCCAGCAGCCAAGCGGGGTCAGAGGTGTGGGAGCAGTACTTC
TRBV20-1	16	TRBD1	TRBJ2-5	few	CSAYPASTGYQETQYF	TGCAGTGCATACCCCGCCTCGACAGGGTACCAAGAGACCCAGTACTTC
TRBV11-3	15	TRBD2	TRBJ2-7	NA	CASSPGRERTYEQYF	TGTGCCAGCAGCCCAGGGCGGGAGCGAACCTACGAGCAGTACTTC
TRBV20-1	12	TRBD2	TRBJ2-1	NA	CSATGTSGGMFF	TGCAGTGCTACAGGGACTAGCGGGGGAATGTTCTTC